These 32 T cell receptor beta chains originate from one sample sequenced in a study of blood T cell repertoires in COVID-19. The assay was immunoSEQ multiplex PCR, and TCRdb's table has in-frame clones only and misses some. In the table there are a few hundred thousand clones, roughly 80% of which are singletons. The sample consisted of PBMCs or T cells enriched from blood (not recorded which). These receptors were obtained from a woman aged 40 to 50 with acute COVID-19.

This clone was picked up a small number of times. This chain connects TRBV6-2 or TRBV6-3 to TRBJ1-1; D may be TRBD1 (5 bases). Trimming stripped 4 bases from V and 1 base from J, with 7 bases between. Germline CDR1 is MNHEY and CDR2 is SVGEGT. The CDR3 spans 13 residues. The chain's CDR3 is CASSLQANTEAFF. Written as DNA, the CDR3 is TGTGCCAGCAGTTTACAGGCGAACACTGAAGCTTTCTTT.

This clone has only a few counts. J is TRBJ2-6 and V is TRBV24-1, with TRBD1 matching over 7 bases. Germline assignment: CDR1 KGHDR and CDR2 SFDVKD. The CDR3 is 20 residues long. The V and J ends lost 6 bases and 0 bases, in that order; junction bases with no gene match: 16. Written as DNA, the CDR3 is TGTGCCACCAGTCCACATCCCGGGACAGCGGCTAGCTCTGGGGCCAACGTCCTGACTTTC. It encodes CATSPHPGTAASSGANVLTF.

The rearrangement links TRBV5-1 to TRBJ2-7; a weak D match, TRBD2 (5 bases). Germline-derived CDR1 and CDR2 are SGHRS and YFSETQ. V shed 4 bases and J shed 4 bases, with 18 bases lying between them. The CDR3 consists of 15 residues. Written as DNA, the CDR3 is TGCGCCAGCAGCAAGGACTCCACAACCGTATACGAGCAGTACTTC. Translating it yields CASSKDSTTVYEQYF. The full variable domain, in which reference TRBV5-1 and TRBJ2-7 provide the parts outside the CDR3, is KAGVTQTPRYLIKTRGQQVTLSCSPISGHRSVSWYQQTPGQGLQFLFEYFSETQRNKGNFPGRFSGRQFSNSRSEMNVSTLELGDSALYLCASSKDSTTVYEQYFGPGTRLTVT.

This clone was seen once. The chain carries TRBV5-8 and TRBJ1-2; 7 nucleotides match TRBD1. Germline loops: CDR1 SGHTS, CDR2 YDEGEE. The ends lost 4 bases at V and 8 bases at J; junction bases unmatched: 5. There are 12 residues in the CDR3. The DNA of the CDR3 is TGTGCCAGCAGCCGACAGGGACGGGGCTACACCTTC. Protein product: CASSRQGRGYTF.

This chain uses TRBV27 with TRBJ2-7, with 9 bases matching TRBD1. This CDR3 spans 12 amino acids. The V segment lost 7 bases and the J segment 5 bases; nucleotides outside the gene matches: 3. The germline CDR1 and CDR2 sequences are MNHEY and SMNVEV (reference sequence). The CDR3, as DNA: TGTGCCAGCAAGGGACAGGGAGACGAGCAGTACTTC. It translates to CASKGQGDEQYF.

The chain combines TRBV3-1 (or the pseudogene TRBV3-2) with TRBJ1-6, with TRBD1 matching 9 bases. The V and J ends lost 4 bases and 8 bases, in that order; junction bases with no gene match: 3. The CDR3 runs 14 residues. Germline CDR1 is LGHDT and CDR2 is YNNKEL (reference sequence). The CDR3 bases are TGTGCCAGCAGCCCCCGGGACAGGGATTCACCCCTCCACTTT. Translating it yields CASSPRDRDSPLHF.

The chain carries TRBV10-3 and TRBJ2-7; D ambiguous. Germline CDR1 reads ENHRY; CDR2 reads SYGVKD. CDR3 size: 13 residues. V was clipped by 0 bases and J by 5 bases, with 8 bases between them. The CDR3 bases are TGTGCCATCAGTGAGTCGAGCAAAGACGAGCAGTACTTC. Translating it yields CAISESSKDEQYF.

The V gene is TRBV2, the J gene TRBJ2-1, with TRBD1 identical over 7 bases. The V gene end was trimmed by 6 bases and the J gene end by 5 bases; junction bases not matched to a gene: 10. Germline values: CDR1 SNHLY, CDR2 FYNNEI. This CDR3 spans 15 amino acids. The chain's CDR3 is CASSNPGGLNNEQFF. In DNA form, the CDR3 reads TGTGCCAGCAGCAATCCAGGGGGATTGAACAATGAGCAGTTCTTC. Together with reference TRBV2 and TRBJ2-1, the CDR3 gives the full variable domain: EPEVTQTPSHQVTQMGQEVILRCVPISNHLYFYWYRQILGQKVEFLVSFYNNEISEKSEIFDDQFSVERPDGSNFTLKIRSTKLEDSAMYFCASSNPGGLNNEQFFGPGTRLTVL.

This clone has a handful of counts. The chain couples TRBV7-2 to TRBJ1-5; 9 nucleotides align to TRBD1. The junction had 6 bases not matched to a gene; V was cut back by 5 bases and J by 4 bases. The CDR3 has 15 residues. Germline lookup yields CDR1 SGHTA and CDR2 FQGNSA. For the CDR3, the DNA is TGTGCCAGCAGCCCCGACAGGGGGAAAAATCAGCCCCAGCATTTT. Translating gives CASSPDRGKNQPQHF.

The chain links TRBV7-9 to TRBJ2-6, with 7 bases matching TRBD1. Germline V gene lookup returns CDR1 SEHNR and CDR2 FQNEAQ (reference sequence). The CDR3 sequence is 17 residues long. V trimming: 5 bases; J trimming: 4 bases; junction bases outside the gene matches: 11. CDR3 loop: CASSSRDSLVGANVLTF. The CDR3 DNA reads TGTGCCAGCAGCAGCCGGGACAGCTTGGTAGGGGCCAACGTCCTGACTTTC.

This chain links TRBV5-6 with TRBJ2-1; 13 nucleotides align to TRBD2. CDR3 length equals 14 residues. The germline gives CDR1 SGHDT, CDR2 YYEEEE. V gave up 3 bases and J gave up 8 bases; unmatched junction bases: 2. The chain's CDR3 is CASSSGLAGDEQFF. The DNA of the CDR3 is TGTGCCAGCAGCTCTGGACTAGCGGGAGATGAGCAGTTCTTC. Full variable domain (rest looked up from reference TRBV5-6 and TRBJ2-1): DAGVTQSPTHLIKTRGQQVTLRCSPKSGHDTVSWYQQALGQGPQFIFQYYEEEERQRGNFPDRFSGHQFPNYSSELNVNALLLGDSALYLCASSSGLAGDEQFFGPGTRLTVL.

The J gene is TRBJ1-2, the V gene TRBV5-4; maybe TRBD1 (6 bases). Germline V gene sequence: CDR1 SGHNT, CDR2 YYREEE (reference sequence). Trimming removed 4 bases from V and 1 base from J, with 8 bases in between. The CDR3 has 13 amino acids. The CDR3 DNA sequence: TGTGCCAGCAGCCCGGACAGTAACTATGGCTACACCTTC. Amino acid sequence: CASSPDSNYGYTF.

This sequence joins TRBV27 and TRBJ2-7; 7 bases align to TRBD1. The CDR3 length is 15 residues. The V gene end was trimmed by 4 bases and the J gene end by 3 bases; junction bases not matched to a gene: 9. Germline-derived CDR1 and CDR2 are MNHEY and SMNVEV (reference sequence). The CDR3 is CASSSSGTADYEQYF. The CDR3 DNA reads TGTGCCAGCAGTTCATCCGGGACAGCCGACTACGAGCAGTACTTC.

This rearrangement joins TRBV27 to TRBJ2-7, with a possible D match to TRBD2 (5 bases). The CDR3 has 14 residues. V was shortened by 2 bases and J by 3 bases, with 11 bases between the two germline ends. Germline V lookup: CDR1 MNHEY, CDR2 SMNVEV (reference sequence). CDR3 sequence (DNA): TGTGCCAGCAGTTTACGGGGTCTAGGCTACGAGCAGTACTTC. It codes for CASSLRGLGYEQYF.

The genes are TRBV29-1 and TRBJ2-5; a weak D match, TRBD1 (6 bases). Trimming removed 4 bases from V and 4 bases from J, with 10 bases in between. Germline CDR1 SQVTM, CDR2 ANQGSEA. The CDR3 consists of 12 residues. The CDR3 is CSVVLRGETQYF. The CDR3 region has the DNA TGCAGCGTTGTACTCAGGGGAGAGACCCAGTACTTC.

V is TRBV19 and J is TRBJ2-1; TRBD2 aligns across 13 bases. There are 17 residues in the CDR3. The V gene end was trimmed by 5 bases and the J gene end by 8 bases; junction bases not matched to a gene: 12. Germline CDR1 is LNHDA and CDR2 is SQIVND (reference sequence). The chain's CDR3 is CASSVRTSGSLRDEQFF. CDR3 sequence (DNA): TGTGCCAGTAGTGTTAGGACTAGCGGGAGCCTCCGAGATGAGCAGTTCTTC. Combining the CDR3 with reference TRBV19 and TRBJ2-1 gives the whole variable domain DGGITQSPKYLFRKEGQNVTLSCEQNLNHDAMYWYRQDPGQGLRLIYYSQIVNDFQKGDIAEGYSVSREKKESFPLTVTSAQKNPTAFYLCASSVRTSGSLRDEQFFGPGTRLTVL.

The V gene is TRBV5-1, the J gene TRBJ1-6; TRBD1 is a possible D gene (6 bases). The CDR3 sequence is 15 residues long. Germline CDR1 is SGHRS and CDR2 is YFSETQ. Between the trimmed V and J ends, which lost 4 bases and 7 bases, there was a span of 15 bases. CDR3 in amino acids: CASSMTGAANSPLHF. The CDR3 DNA is TGCGCCAGCAGCATGACAGGAGCTGCGAATTCACCCCTCCACTTT.

V is TRBV2 and J is TRBJ2-7, with 11 bases aligning to TRBD1. Germline assignment: CDR1 SNHLY and CDR2 FYNNEI. V dropped 4 bases and J dropped 5; count of bases not matched to a gene: 7. The CDR3 length is 15 residues. This CDR3 reads CASSGGRTGGHEQYF. DNA for the CDR3: TGTGCCAGCAGTGGAGGCCGGACAGGGGGCCACGAGCAGTACTTC.

This clone showed up just once. J is TRBJ1-2 and V is TRBV7-2; the match to TRBD1 covers 12 bases. V was clipped by 5 bases and J by 8 bases; unmatched bases: 12. From germline, CDR1 is SGHTA and CDR2 FQGNSA. The CDR3 spans 16 residues. This chain's CDR3 is CASSPPGQGASGGYTF. Written as DNA, the CDR3 is TGTGCCAGCAGCCCACCGGGACAGGGGGCCTCCGGAGGCTACACCTTC.

This chain joins TRBV5-4 and TRBJ1-3; maybe TRBD1 (5 bases). The CDR3 extends over 14 amino acids. Trimming left V 3 bases short and J 3 bases short, with 10 bases between. Germline CDR1 reads SGHNT; CDR2 reads YYREEE (reference sequence). CDR3 bases: TGTGCCAGCAGCTGGGGCGGAGATGGAAACACCATATATTTT. The encoded protein is CASSWGGDGNTIYF.

J is TRBJ2-3 and V is TRBV29-1; a weak D match, TRBD2 (5 bases). CDR3 size: 15 residues. Between the trimmed V and J ends, which lost 4 bases and 0 bases, there was a span of 14 bases. CDR1 and CDR2 from the germline V gene are SQVTM and ANQGSEA. For the CDR3, the DNA is TGCAGCGTTGCCGAGGTGGACTGGAGCACAGATACGCAGTATTTT. Translation: CSVAEVDWSTDTQYF.

This chain joins TRBV30 and TRBJ1-6; D gene unclear. Germline CDR1 GTSNPN, CDR2 SVGIG (reference sequence). V dropped 4 bases and J dropped 10 bases, with 14 bases sitting between them. This CDR3 region has 13 residues. The CDR3 reads CAWIGLGNSPLHF. The CDR3 nucleotides read TGTGCCTGGATCGGTCTAGGAAACTCACCCCTCCACTTT.

V and J are TRBV7-2 and TRBJ2-5; TRBD2 might be the D (6 bases). Germline V gene lookup returns CDR1 SGHTA and CDR2 FQGNSA. The ends were cut back, 2 bases at V and 2 bases at J, with 12 bases in the middle. The CDR3 is made up of 15 amino acids. This CDR3 is CASSLYSGRQETQYF. DNA of the CDR3: TGTGCCAGCAGCTTATACTCGGGGAGGCAAGAGACCCAGTACTTC.

The chain is built from TRBV7-2 and TRBJ2-2; 13 bases align to TRBD2. CDR1 and CDR2 from the germline V gene are SGHTA and FQGNSA. J gave up 5 bases and V 4 bases, and 10 bases lay outside the gene matches. The CDR3 extends over 18 amino acids. CDR3 sequence reads: CASSYRTSGSERTGELFF. CDR3 coding DNA: TGTGCCAGCAGCTACCGGACTAGCGGGAGCGAGAGGACCGGGGAGCTGTTTTTT.

The chain links TRBV7-6 to TRBJ2-1, with 9 bases identical to TRBD1. The V segment lost 1 base and the J segment 6 bases; nucleotides outside the gene matches: 4. The CDR3 contains 15 residues. From germline, CDR1 is SGHVS and CDR2 FNYEAQ. The CDR3 sequence is CASSLGQGEGNEQFF. CDR3 coding DNA: TGTGCCAGCAGCTTAGGACAGGGGGAAGGCAATGAGCAGTTCTTC.

The chain links TRBV28 to TRBJ1-2; no clear D. Trimming shortened V by 4 bases and J by 7 bases, and 10 bases separated the two germline ends. CDR1 and CDR2 from the germline V gene are MDHEN and SYDVKM. The CDR3 has 12 residues. The CDR3 is CASSSEGGGYTF. The CDR3 DNA reads TGTGCCAGCAGTTCGGAGGGTGGTGGCTACACCTTC.

This clone was seen many times. The CDR3 coding sequence is TGTGCCAGCAGCCAGGGCGTGAATCAGCCCCAGCATTTT. Amino acid sequence: CASSQGVNQPQHF. The chain employs TRBV7-2 and TRBJ1-5; D might be TRBD1 (5 bases). CDR3 length equals 13 residues. Germline V gives CDR1 SGHTA, CDR2 FQGNSA. Trimming took off 5 bases at V and 4 bases at J, with 9 bases between the two ends.

The chain recombines TRBV3-1 (or the pseudogene TRBV3-2) with TRBJ2-5; 15 bases are shared with TRBD2. Germline CDR1 reads LGHDT; CDR2 reads YNNKEL (reference sequence). Trimming took 7 bases from V and 3 from J; bases not matched to a gene: 9. The CDR3 is made up of 17 amino acids. Here the CDR3 reads CASTPMGLAGGKETQYF. The CDR3 DNA follows: TGTGCCAGCACCCCTATGGGACTAGCGGGAGGTAAAGAGACCCAGTACTTC.

The chain carries TRBV13 and TRBJ2-1; possibly TRBD2 for D (6 bases). Deletions cut 0 bases from V and 6 bases from J, with 15 bases between. CDR1 PRHDT and CDR2 FYEKMQ come from the germline V gene (reference sequence). The CDR3 length is 16 residues. DNA for the CDR3: TGTGCCAGCAGCTTAGGGAGACTAGTCGGCTTCAATGAGCAGTTCTTC. Translated, it gives CASSLGRLVGFNEQFF.

This sequence joins TRBV18 and TRBJ2-6; tentatively, D is TRBD1 (6 bases). The germline gives CDR1 KGHSH, CDR2 LQKENI. Trimming took 0 bases from V and 0 from J, leaving 12 bases between them. The CDR3 has 18 amino acids. The chain's CDR3 is CASSPPGALLSGANVLTF. Written as DNA, the CDR3 is TGTGCCAGCTCACCACCGGGGGCCCTTCTCTCTGGGGCCAACGTCCTGACTTTC.

This clone has a count of ten or more. The gene calls are TRBV6-6 and TRBJ1-6; D unresolved. CDR3 length: 14 amino acids. Looked up from germline, CDR1 is MNHNY and CDR2 is SVGAGI (reference sequence). The V and J ends lost 5 bases and 6 bases respectively, with 11 bases between them. The CDR3 region is CASSTLGSNSPLHF. The CDR3 bases are TGTGCCAGCAGTACCCTAGGGAGTAATTCACCCCTCCACTTT.

The chain uses TRBV21-1 and TRBJ2-5; the D call in the table, TRBD2, was not verified against the DNA. TRBV21-1 corresponds to a pseudogene. The CDR3 runs to 10 residues. As DNA, the CDR3 is TGTGCCCGAGGTCAAGAGACCCAGTACTTC. Amino acid sequence: CARGQETQYF.